The T cell receptor (beta chain) described here comes from a study of T cell changes during pregnancy in multiple sclerosis. Per the germline V gene, CDR1 is SGHTA and CDR2 is FQGTGA. This CDR3 has 13 amino acids. Trimming removed 5 bases from V and 7 bases from J; junction bases left unmatched: 4. Profiled with immunoSEQ multiplex PCR; TCRdb holds only in-frame clones, not every one. The table records roughly 80,000 clones, roughly nine tenths of them present only once. The TCR originated in a female donor with multiple sclerosis, enrolled in a pregnancy study. The genes are TRBV7-3 and TRBJ1-4; 7 nucleotides align to TRBD1. Sample: peripheral blood, taken before pregnancy. CDR3 bases: TGTGCCAGCAGCCAGGGGGGTGGTGAAAAACTGTTTTTT. Protein sequence: CASSQGGGEKLFF.